This T cell receptor (beta chain) derives from a study of cytomegalovirus exposure and HLA in healthy donors. Overall study findings and caveats: There were several of the most significant clusters that appeared linked to common viral pathogens in a later analysis. Presence/absence analyses treated sequencing depth as roughly uniform across donors. Sequencing likely caused a cluster of highly shared sequence variants.

V dropped 0 bases and J dropped 2; count of bases not matched to a gene: 3. Germline V gene data show CDR1 as LGHNA and CDR2 as YNFKEQ. The CDR3 runs to 16 residues. About this clone: Its antigen is as yet unknown.

Vbeta (60) and Jbeta (13) primers were used in the PCR. Produced via immunoSEQ multiplex PCR; TCRdb's table is partial and in-frame only. In the table there are roughly 170,000 clones, 84% of which are singletons. This clonotype originated in a girl aged 2-10 years in good health and CMV-seropositive. The gene calls are TRBV4-2 and TRBJ2-2, with 7 bases identical to TRBD2. Sequencing used PBMCs. CDR3 sequence: CASSQEAGSNTGELFF. The CDR3 bases are TGTGCCAGCAGCCAAGAAGCGGGATCCAACACCGGGGAGCTGTTTTTT.